This T cell receptor (beta chain) was recorded in a study of blood T cell repertoires in COVID-19. Study background: Samples came from the United States, Italy and Spain, spanning acute and convalescent COVID-19. Sources were T cells, B-cell-depleted T cells, or PBMCs; the material itself was cDNA or gDNA.

Per the original methods: Quantification of nucleated cells was approximated via reference gene primer amplification. The data were produced by immunoSEQ multiplex PCR, yet TCRdb's version contains in-frame clones alone and is incomplete. V and J calls and clone size are copied from that table; D and trimming were computed from the DNA. The sample has some 150,000 clones, 70% to 90% seen once; the top ten hold less than 3.5%. V lost 4 bases to trimming and J lost 6 bases; unmatched junction nucleotides: 12. CDR1 MDHEN and CDR2 SYDVKM come from the germline V gene. CDR3 length equals 16 residues. This clone has only a few counts.

The sequence came from a human donor with acute or convalescent COVID-19. The donor label of this sample is uncertain. The chain recombines TRBV28 with TRBJ1-5; 7 bases map to TRBD1. Sample: peripheral blood. In nucleotides, the CDR3 is TGTGCCAGCAGTTCCCGCGGACAGGTAATCGGTCAGCCCCAGCATTTT. This encodes CASSSRGQVIGQPQHF. The full variable domain, rest sourced from reference TRBV28 and TRBJ1-5, is DVKVTQSSRYLVKRTGEKVFLECVQDMDHENMFWYRQDPGLGLRLIYFSYDVKMKEKGDIPEGYSVSREKKERFSLILESASTNQTSMYLCASSSRGQVIGQPQHFGDGTRLSIL.